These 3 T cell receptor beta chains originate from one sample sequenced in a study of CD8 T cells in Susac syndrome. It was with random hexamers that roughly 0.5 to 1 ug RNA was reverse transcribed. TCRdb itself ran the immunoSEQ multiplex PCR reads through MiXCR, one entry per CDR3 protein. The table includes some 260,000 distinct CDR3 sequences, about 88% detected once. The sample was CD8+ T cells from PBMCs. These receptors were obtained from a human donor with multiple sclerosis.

The CDR3 DNA follows: TGTGCCACCAGCCTAACCACCTCCTACGAGCAGTACTTC. Translation gives CATSLTTSYEQYF. The chain carries TRBV15 and TRBJ2-7; D gene ambiguous. This CDR3 contains 13 residues. V lost 5 bases and J lost 0, with 8 bases in between. In germline, CDR1 is LNHNV, CDR2 YYDKDF (reference sequence).

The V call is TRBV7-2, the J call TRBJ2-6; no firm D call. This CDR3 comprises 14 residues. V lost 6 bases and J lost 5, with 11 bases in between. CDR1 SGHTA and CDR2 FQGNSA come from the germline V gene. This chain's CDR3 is CASRLPFRANVLTF. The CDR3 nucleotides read TGTGCCAGCAGGTTGCCCTTTAGGGCCAACGTCCTGACTTTC.

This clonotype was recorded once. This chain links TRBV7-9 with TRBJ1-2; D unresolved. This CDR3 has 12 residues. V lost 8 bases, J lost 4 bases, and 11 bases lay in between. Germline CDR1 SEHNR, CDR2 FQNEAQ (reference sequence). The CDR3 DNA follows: TGTGCCAGCTCCGAAGGGAGCTATGGCTACACCTTC. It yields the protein CASSEGSYGYTF. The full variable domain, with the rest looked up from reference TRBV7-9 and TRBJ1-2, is DTGVSQNPRHKITKRGQNVTFRCDPISEHNRLYWYRQTLGQGPEFLTYFQNEAQLEKSRLLSDRFSAERPKGSFSTLEIQRTEQGDSAMYLCASSEGSYGYTFGSGTRLTVV.